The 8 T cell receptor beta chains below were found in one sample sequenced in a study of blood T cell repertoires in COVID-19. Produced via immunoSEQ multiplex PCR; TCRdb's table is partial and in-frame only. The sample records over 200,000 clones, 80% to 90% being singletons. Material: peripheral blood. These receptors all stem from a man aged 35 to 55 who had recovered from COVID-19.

CDR3 nucleotide sequence: TGTGCCATCAGCGCCGGGACAGCACTTAACTATGGCTACACCTTC. Translation: CAISAGTALNYGYTF. This sequence joins TRBV10-3 and TRBJ1-2; 7 bases map to TRBD1. The germline CDR1 and CDR2 sequences are ENHRY and SYGVKD. This CDR3 spans 15 amino acids. V was pared by 6 bases and J by 1 base, with 8 bases of the junction left unmatched.

CDR3 bases: TGTGCCAGCAGTTTCATCATTCGGGACAGTAACTATGGCTACACCTTC. This sequence encodes CASSFIIRDSNYGYTF. This chain connects TRBV27 to TRBJ1-2; TRBD1 aligns across 7 bases. The CDR3 totals 16 residues. The germline V gene encodes CDR1 MNHEY and CDR2 SMNVEV (reference sequence). J was trimmed by 1 base and V by 3 bases; bases with no gene match: 8.

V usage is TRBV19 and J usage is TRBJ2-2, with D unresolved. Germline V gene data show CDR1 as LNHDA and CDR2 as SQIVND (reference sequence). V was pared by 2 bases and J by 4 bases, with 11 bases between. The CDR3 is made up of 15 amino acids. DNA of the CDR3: TGTGCCAGTAGTATAAGACAAGGTGCCACCGGGGAGCTGTTTTTT. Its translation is CASSIRQGATGELFF.

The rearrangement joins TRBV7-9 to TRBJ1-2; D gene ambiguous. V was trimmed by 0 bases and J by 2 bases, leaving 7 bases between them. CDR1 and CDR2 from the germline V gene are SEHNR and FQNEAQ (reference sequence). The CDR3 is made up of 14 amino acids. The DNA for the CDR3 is TGTGCCAGCAGCTTAGCCGGGGTAAACTATGGCTACACCTTC. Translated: CASSLAGVNYGYTF.

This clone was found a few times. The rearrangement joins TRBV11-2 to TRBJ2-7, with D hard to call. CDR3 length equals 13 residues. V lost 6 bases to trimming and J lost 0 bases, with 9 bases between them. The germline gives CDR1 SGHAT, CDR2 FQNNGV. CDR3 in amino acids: CASSPVYSYEQYF. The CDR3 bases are TGTGCCAGCAGTCCCGTGTACTCCTACGAGCAGTACTTC.

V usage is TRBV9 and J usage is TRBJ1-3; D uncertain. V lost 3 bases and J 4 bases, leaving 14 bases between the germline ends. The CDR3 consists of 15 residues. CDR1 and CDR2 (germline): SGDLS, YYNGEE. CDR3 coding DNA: TGTGCCAGCAGCGGGCAATCAGGTACCGGAAACACCATATATTTT. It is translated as CASSGQSGTGNTIYF.

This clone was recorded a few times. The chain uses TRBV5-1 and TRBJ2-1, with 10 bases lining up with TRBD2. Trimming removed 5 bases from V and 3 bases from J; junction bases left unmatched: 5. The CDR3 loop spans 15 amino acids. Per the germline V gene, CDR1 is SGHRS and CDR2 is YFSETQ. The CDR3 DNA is TGCGCCAGCAGTGCCGGGACTAGCGACTACAATGAGCAGTTCTTC. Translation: CASSAGTSDYNEQFF.

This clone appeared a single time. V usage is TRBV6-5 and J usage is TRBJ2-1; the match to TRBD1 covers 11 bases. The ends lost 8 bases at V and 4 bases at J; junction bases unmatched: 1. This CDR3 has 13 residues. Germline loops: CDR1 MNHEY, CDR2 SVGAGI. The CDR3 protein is CASRDRGYNEQFF. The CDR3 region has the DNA TGTGCCAGCCGGGACAGGGGGTACAATGAGCAGTTCTTC.